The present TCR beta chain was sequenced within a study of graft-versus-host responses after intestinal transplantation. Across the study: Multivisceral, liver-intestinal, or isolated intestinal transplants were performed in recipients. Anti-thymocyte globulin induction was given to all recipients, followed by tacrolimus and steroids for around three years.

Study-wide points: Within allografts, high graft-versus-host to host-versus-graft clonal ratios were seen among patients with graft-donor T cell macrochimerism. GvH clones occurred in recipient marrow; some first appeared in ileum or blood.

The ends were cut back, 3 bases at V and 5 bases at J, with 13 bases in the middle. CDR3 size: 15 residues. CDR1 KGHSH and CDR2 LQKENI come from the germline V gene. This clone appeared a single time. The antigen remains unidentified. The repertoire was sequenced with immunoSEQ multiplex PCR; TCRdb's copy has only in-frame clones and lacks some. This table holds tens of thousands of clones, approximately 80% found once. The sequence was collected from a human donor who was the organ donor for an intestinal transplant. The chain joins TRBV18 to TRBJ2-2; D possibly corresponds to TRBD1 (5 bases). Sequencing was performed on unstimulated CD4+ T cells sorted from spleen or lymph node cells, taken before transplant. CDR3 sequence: CASSPTDKLTGELFF. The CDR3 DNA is TGTGCCAGCTCACCGACAGACAAACTTACCGGGGAGCTGTTTTTT.